This T cell receptor (beta chain) appears in the sequencing data of a study of STAT5B mutations in CD4+ large granular lymphocyte leukemia. Study conclusions and caveats: Top patient clones used TRBV06 genes more often: 8/27 versus 2/35 in controls.

The protocol was immunoSEQ multiplex PCR, while the TCRdb copy is restricted to in-frame clones and leaves out a portion. Of approximately 31,000 clones listed, approximately 69% are singletons. This clone was recorded a few times. Its antigen is currently unknown. The CDR3 covers 17 residues. The ends were cut back, 5 bases at V and 0 bases at J, with 19 bases in the middle. CDR1 SNHLY and CDR2 FYNNEI come from the germline V gene. The specimen was CD4+ T cells from blood buffy coats. The TCR was taken from a human donor in good health. V gene TRBV2 combines with J gene TRBJ1-1, with TRBD1 as a possible D gene (5 bases). This chain's CDR3 is CASSIGAGRGMNTEAFF. CDR3 bases: TGTGCCAGCAGTATAGGGGCAGGCCGAGGGATGAACACTGAAGCTTTCTTT.